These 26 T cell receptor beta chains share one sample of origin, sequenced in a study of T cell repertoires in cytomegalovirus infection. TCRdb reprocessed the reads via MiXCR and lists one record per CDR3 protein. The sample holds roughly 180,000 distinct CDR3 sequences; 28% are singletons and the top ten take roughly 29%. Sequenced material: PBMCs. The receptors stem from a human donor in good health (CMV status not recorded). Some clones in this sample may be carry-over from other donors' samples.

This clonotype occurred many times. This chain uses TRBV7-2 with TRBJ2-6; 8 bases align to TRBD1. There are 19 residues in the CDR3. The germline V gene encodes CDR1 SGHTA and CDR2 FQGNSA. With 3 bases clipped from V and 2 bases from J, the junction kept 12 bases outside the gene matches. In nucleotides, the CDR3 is TGTGCCAGCAGCTTTGACAGGGGACGCGTTCGGGCTGGGGCCAACGTCCTGACTTTC. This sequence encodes CASSFDRGRVRAGANVLTF.

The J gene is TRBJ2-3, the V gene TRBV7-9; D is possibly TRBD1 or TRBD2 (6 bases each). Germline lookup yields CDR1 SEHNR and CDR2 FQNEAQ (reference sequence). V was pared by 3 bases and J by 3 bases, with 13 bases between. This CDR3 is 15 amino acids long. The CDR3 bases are TGTGCCAGCAGCTTTATGGGGGGCTCAACAGATACGCAGTATTTT. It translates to CASSFMGGSTDTQYF. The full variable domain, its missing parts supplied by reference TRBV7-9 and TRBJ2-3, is DTGVSQNPRHKITKRGQNVTFRCDPISEHNRLYWYRQTLGQGPEFLTYFQNEAQLEKSRLLSDRFSAERPKGSFSTLEIQRTEQGDSAMYLCASSFMGGSTDTQYFGPGTRLTVL.

The CDR3 bases are TGTGCCAGCAGCTTTCTCTCCGGGACAGGGGCGGCAGATACGCAGTATTTT. Translated, it gives CASSFLSGTGAADTQYF. The rearrangement joins TRBV11-2 to TRBJ2-3, with TRBD1 matching 10 bases. The CDR3 totals 17 residues. Per the germline V gene, CDR1 is SGHAT and CDR2 is FQNNGV. V lost 3 bases and J lost 4; bases outside the gene matches: 10.

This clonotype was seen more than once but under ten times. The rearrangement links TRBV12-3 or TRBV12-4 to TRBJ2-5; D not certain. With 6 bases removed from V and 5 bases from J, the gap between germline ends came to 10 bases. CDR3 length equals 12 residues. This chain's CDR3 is CASSPTWETQYF. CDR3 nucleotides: TGTGCCAGCAGCCCTACATGGGAGACCCAGTACTTC.

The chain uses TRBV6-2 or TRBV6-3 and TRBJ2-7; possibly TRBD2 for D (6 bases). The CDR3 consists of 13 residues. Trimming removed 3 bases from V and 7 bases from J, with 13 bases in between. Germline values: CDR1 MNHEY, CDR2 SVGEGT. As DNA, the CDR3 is TGTGCCAGCAGTTATGGCTCTAGCGAGGAGCAGTACTTC. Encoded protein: CASSYGSSEEQYF.

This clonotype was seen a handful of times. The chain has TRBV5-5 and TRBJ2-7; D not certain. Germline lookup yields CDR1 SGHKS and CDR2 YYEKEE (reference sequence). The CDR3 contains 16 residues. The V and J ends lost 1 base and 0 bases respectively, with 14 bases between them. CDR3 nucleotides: TGTGCCAGCAGCTTGAATTTGCGGTGGAGCTCCTACGAGCAGTACTTC. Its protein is CASSLNLRWSSYEQYF.

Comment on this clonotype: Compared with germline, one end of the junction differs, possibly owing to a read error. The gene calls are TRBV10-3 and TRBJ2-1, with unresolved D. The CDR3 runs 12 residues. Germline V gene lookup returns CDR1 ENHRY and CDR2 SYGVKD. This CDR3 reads CAIREVRNEQFF. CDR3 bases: TGTGCCATCCGTGAGGTCCGCAATGAGCAGTTCTTC.

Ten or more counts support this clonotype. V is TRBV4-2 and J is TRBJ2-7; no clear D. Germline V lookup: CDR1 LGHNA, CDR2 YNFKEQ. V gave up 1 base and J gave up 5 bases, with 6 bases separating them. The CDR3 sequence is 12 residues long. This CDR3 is CASSQGANEQYF. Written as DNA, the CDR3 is TGTGCCAGCAGCCAAGGAGCAAACGAGCAGTACTTC.

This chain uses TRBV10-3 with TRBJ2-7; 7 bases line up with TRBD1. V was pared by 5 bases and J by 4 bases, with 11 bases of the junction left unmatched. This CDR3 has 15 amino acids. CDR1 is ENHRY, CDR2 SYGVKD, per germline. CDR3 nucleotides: TGTGCCATCAGTCCCGAAGGACAGGTGGGTTACGAGCAGTACTTC. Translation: CAISPEGQVGYEQYF.

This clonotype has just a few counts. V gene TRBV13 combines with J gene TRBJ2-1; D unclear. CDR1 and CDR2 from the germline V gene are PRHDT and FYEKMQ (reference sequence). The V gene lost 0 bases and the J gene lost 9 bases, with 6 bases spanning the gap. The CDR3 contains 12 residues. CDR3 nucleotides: TGTGCCAGCAGCTTAGGCCTAACTGAGCAGTTCTTC. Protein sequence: CASSLGLTEQFF. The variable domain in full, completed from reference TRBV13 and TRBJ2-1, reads AAGVIQSPRHLIKEKRETATLKCYPIPRHDTVYWYQQGPGQDPQFLISFYEKMQSDKGSIPDRFSAQQFSDYHSELNMSSLELGDSALYFCASSLGLTEQFFGPGTRLTVL.

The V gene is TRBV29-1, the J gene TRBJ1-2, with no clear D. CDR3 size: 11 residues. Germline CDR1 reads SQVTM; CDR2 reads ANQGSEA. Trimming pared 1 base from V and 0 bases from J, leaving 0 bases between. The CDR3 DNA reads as TGCAGCGTTGAAGCTAACTATGGCTACACCTTC. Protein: CSVEANYGYTF.

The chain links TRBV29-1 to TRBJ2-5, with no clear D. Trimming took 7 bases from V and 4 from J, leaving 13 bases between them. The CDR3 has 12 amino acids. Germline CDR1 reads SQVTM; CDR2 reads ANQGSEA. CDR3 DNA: TGCAGCGCCGACATAGACCGAGAGACCCAGTACTTC. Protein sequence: CSADIDRETQYF.

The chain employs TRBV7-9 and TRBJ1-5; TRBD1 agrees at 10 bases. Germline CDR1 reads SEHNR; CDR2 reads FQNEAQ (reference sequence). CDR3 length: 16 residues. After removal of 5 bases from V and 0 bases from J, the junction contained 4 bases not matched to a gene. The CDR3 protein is CASSRGTGDSNQPQHF. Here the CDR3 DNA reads TGTGCCAGCAGCCGCGGGACAGGGGATAGCAATCAGCCCCAGCATTTT.

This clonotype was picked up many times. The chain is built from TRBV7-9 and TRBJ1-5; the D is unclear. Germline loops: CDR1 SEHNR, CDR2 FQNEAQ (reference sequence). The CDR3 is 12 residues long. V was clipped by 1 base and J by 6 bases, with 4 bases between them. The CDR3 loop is CASSLEVQPQHF. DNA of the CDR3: TGTGCCAGCAGCTTAGAGGTTCAGCCCCAGCATTTT.

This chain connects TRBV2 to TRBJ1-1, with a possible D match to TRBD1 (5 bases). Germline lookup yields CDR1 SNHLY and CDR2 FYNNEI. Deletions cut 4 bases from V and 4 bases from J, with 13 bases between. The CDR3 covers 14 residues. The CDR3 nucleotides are TGTGCCAGCAGTGCTGAGGCAGGGCCCACTGAAGCTTTCTTT. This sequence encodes CASSAEAGPTEAFF. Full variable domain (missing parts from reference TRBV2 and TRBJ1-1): EPEVTQTPSHQVTQMGQEVILRCVPISNHLYFYWYRQILGQKVEFLVSFYNNEISEKSEIFDDQFSVERPDGSNFTLKIRSTKLEDSAMYFCASSAEAGPTEAFFGQGTRLTVV.

CDR3 bases: TGTGCCAGCAGCCGGGACACCTCCTACAATGAGCAGTTCTTC. It yields the protein CASSRDTSYNEQFF. This rearrangement joins TRBV7-2 to TRBJ2-1, with D tentatively TRBD1 (6 bases). The germline V and J ends were trimmed by 5 bases and 0 bases, with 8 bases remaining between them. The CDR3 runs 14 residues. From germline, CDR1 is SGHTA and CDR2 FQGNSA.

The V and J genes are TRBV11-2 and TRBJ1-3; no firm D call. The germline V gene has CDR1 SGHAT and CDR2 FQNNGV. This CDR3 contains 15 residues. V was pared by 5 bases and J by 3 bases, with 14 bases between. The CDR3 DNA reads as TGTGCCAGCAGCCCCGGGCGGGGAGGTGGAAACACCATATATTTT. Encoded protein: CASSPGRGGGNTIYF. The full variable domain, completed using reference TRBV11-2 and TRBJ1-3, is EAGVAQSPRYKIIEKRQSVAFWCNPISGHATLYWYQQILGQGPKLLIQFQNNGVVDDSQLPKDRFSAERLKGVDSTLKIQPAKLEDSAVYLCASSPGRGGGNTIYFGEGSWLTVV.

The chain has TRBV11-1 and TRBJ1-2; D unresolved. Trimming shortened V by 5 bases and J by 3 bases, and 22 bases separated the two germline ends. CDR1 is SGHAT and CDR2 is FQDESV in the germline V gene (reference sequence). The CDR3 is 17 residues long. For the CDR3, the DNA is TGTGCCAGCAGCCCCCTGGAATCCTTCGGCAGATACTATGGCTACACCTTC. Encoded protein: CASSPLESFGRYYGYTF.

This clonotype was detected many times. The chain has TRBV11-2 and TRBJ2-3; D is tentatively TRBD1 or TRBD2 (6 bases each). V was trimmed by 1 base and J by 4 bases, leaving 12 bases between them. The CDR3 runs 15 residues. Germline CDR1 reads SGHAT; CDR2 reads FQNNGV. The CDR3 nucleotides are TGTGCCAGCAGCTTAGTGGGGGGCGTCGCAGATACGCAGTATTTT. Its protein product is CASSLVGGVADTQYF.

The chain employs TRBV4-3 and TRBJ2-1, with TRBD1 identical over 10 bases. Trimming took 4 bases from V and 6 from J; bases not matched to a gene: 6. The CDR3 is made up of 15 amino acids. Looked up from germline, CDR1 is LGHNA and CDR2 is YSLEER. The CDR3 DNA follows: TGCGCCAGCAGCCGAGTGGGACAGGGGTTCAATGAGCAGTTCTTC. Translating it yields CASSRVGQGFNEQFF.

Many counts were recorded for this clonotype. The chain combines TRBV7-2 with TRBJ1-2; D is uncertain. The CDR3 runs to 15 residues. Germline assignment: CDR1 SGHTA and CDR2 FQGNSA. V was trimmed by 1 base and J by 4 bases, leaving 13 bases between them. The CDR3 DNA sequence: TGTGCCAGCAGCTTAGTAGGTTCGGGGATCTATGGCTACACCTTC. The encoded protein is CASSLVGSGIYGYTF.

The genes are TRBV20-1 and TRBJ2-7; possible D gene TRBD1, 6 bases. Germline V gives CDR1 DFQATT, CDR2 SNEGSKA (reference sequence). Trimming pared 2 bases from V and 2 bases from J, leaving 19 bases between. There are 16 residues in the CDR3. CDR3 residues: CSARLRDTPDPYEQYF. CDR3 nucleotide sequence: TGCAGTGCTAGACTACGGGACACACCAGACCCCTACGAGCAGTACTTC.

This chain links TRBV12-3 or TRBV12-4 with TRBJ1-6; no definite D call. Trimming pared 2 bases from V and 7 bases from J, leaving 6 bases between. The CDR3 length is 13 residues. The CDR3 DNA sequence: TGTGCCAGCAGTTTACAACTCAATTCACCCCTCCACTTT. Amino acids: CASSLQLNSPLHF.

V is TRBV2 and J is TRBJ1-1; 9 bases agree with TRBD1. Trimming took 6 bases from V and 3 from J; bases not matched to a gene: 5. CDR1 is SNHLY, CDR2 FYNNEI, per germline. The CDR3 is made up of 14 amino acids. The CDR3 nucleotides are TGTGCCAGCAGAGACAGGGGGTCTTACACTGAAGCTTTCTTT. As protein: CASRDRGSYTEAFF.

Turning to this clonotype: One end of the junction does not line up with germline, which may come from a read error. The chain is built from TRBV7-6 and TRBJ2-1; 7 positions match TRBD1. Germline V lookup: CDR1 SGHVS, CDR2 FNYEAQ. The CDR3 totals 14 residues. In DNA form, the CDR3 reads TGTGCCAGGAGCTTACAGGGGAGAGGTAATGAGCAGTTCTTC. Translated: CARSLQGRGNEQFF. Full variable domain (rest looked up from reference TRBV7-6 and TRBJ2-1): GAGVSQSPRYKVTKRGQDVALRCDPISGHVSLYWYRQALGQGPEFLTYFNYEAQQDKSGLPNDRFSAERPEGSISTLTIQRTEQRDSAMYRCARSLQGRGNEQFFGPGTRLTVL.

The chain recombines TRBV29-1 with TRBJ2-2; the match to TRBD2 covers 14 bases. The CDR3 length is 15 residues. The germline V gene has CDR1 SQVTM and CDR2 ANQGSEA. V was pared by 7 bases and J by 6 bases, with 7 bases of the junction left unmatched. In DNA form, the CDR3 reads TGCAGCGCAGGGACTAGCGGGGGCCCCGCCGGGGAGCTGTTTTTT. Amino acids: CSAGTSGGPAGELFF.